This note documents a single T cell receptor (beta chain) sequence. Its antigen remains undetermined. It has no much larger one-base neighbor in the sample; base qualities were not kept. V drops 3 bases and J drops 3 bases, leaving 15 bases in between. Inclusive of the bounding cysteine and phenylalanine, the CDR3 is 15 residues long. The retained sequence is limited to the CDR3, 45 bases, with the frame set at the first base. CDR1 and CDR2 are read off the germline V gene (reference sequence) as LGHDT and YNNKEL. Libraries were prepared through RT-PCR. The instrument given in TCRdb is Illumina HiSeq 2500. The raw public data were reprocessed by TCRdb itself: fastp quality trimming at Q25, MiXCR clonotype calling, in-frame beta chains only. Rows with one shared CDR3 protein collapse into an entry with the most common genes and DNA. The sample contains under 200,000 distinct CDR3 sequences, 10% to 15% of them found a single time. The ten largest clonotypes hold around 32% of the sample.

This specimen comes from a study of response to subunit inactivated influenza vaccine (dated by TCRdb to between 2018 and 2020). Regarding the complete study: Deep quantitative T cell receptor repertoire profiling was used in the study to track responses to a trivalent subunit inactivated influenza vaccine. Findings and caveats that apply to the study as a whole: According to the authors, only a limited number of new T cells may be recruited by each seasonal influenza vaccination.

The same sample was also used in a study of T cells expressing NK-cell markers. Per that second paper: 5'RACE template switching, by which a universal primer site and unique molecular identifiers were added, was used to make TCR beta cDNA libraries. Three sorted T-cell subsets (CD3+CD56+NKG2C+, CD3+CD56+NKG2C- and CD3+CD56-NKG2C+) from 7 to 9 donors had their TCR beta-chain repertoires profiled. Among the eight sequenced donors, only one was HCMV-seronegative, while the other seven were HCMV-seropositive. In several experiments an anti-gammadeltaTCR antibody was added to restrict sorting to alphabetaTCR-expressing T cells. In five to seven donors, the dominant CD3+CD56+NKG2C+ clonotypes were found to rank among the top 10 CD8+ clonotypes and to make up roughly 1.0-7.5% of CD8+ T cells. Those dominant clonotypes were again the most abundant among CD3+CD56-NKG2C+ cells in a handful of donors, at about 28.3-65%. Whether the expanded NKG2C-expressing T cell clones were specific for HCMV antigens remained unclear. The study sequenced eight donors, all healthy volunteers chosen at random: three men and five women. To determine HCMV serostatus, a commercial ELISA kit was used to detect HCMV-specific IgG in serum. Ficoll density gradient centrifugation was used to isolate peripheral blood mononuclear cells from blood. Magnetic immunoseparation with Miltenyi isolation kits was used to isolate CD4+ and CD8+ T cells from PBMC. Synthesis of cDNA was primed from the TCR beta constant segment and was followed by two consecutive PCR amplification steps. Illumina HiSeq 2000/2500, MiSeq or NextSeq was used to sequence libraries as 2 x 150 bp reads. MIGEC was used to demultiplex reads and group reads by UMI, and MiTCR was used to assemble and quantify clonotypes. To remove erroneous sequences, TCR cDNA sequences were retained only when supported by two or more reads. The tcR package was used for downstream repertoire analysis, and clonotypes were matched across fractions by CDR3 nucleotide sequence plus V segment. VDJmatch was used to annotate antigen specificity against VDJdb, with one amino acid substitution allowed in CDR3.

The sequencing here drew on CD8+ T cells sorted from PBMCs, taken less than 13 days after vaccination. This TCR was sampled from a man in his fifties who received an inactivated influenza vaccine. Donor details come from another sample of the same person, matched by shared clones. The V and J genes are TRBV3-1 and TRBJ2-7, with an unclear D gene assignment. Here the CDR3 is given as CASSQSHLLFYEQYF. The nucleotides are TGTGCCAGCAGCCAGAGCCATTTACTATTCTACGAGCAGTACTTC.